Reported below is one T cell receptor beta chain. This record comes from a study of blood T cell repertoires in COVID-19. Study background: The United States, Italy and Spain supplied acute and convalescent COVID-19 samples. In each case, the material was cDNA or gDNA derived from T cells, B-cell-depleted T cells, or PBMCs.

Study processing details: Reference gene primers were amplified, and this amplification served to estimate nucleated cell counts. Clones were read by immunoSEQ multiplex PCR, and TCRdb kept only the in-frame ones, dropping some. V, J and clone size are those of that table, while D and trimming were read from the DNA. Of over 200,000 clones in the sample, approximately 89% were seen once. This CDR3 spans 16 amino acids. Germline lookup yields CDR1 MNHEY and CDR2 SMNVEV (reference sequence). Trimming at V came to 2 bases and at J to 5 bases, leaving 9 bases not matched to a gene. V and J are TRBV27 and TRBJ2-1; 7 nucleotides line up with TRBD2. The sequenced sample was peripheral blood. The receptor's source is a man aged 35 to 55 who had recovered from COVID-19. The CDR3 nucleotides are TGTGCCAGCAGTTTAGGGGTAGCGGGTTTGGACAATGAGCAGTTCTTC. Residues: CASSLGVAGLDNEQFF.